The 26 T cell receptor beta chains reported below all come from one sample, sequenced in a study of long-term antiretroviral therapy in people with HIV. The run of the v3.0 immunoSEQ assay was at survey level. Clones were read by immunoSEQ multiplex PCR, and TCRdb kept only the in-frame ones, dropping some. The table shows under 25,000 clones, with about 82% occurring only once. The sample here was unsorted PBMCs, taken 1.6 years after starting antiretroviral therapy. Source of these receptors: a man aged 35 to 55 with HIV.

V and J are TRBV10-2 and TRBJ2-1, with unresolved D. V lost 5 bases and J 3 bases, leaving 11 bases between the germline ends. The CDR3 runs to 14 residues. Germline V gives CDR1 WSHSY, CDR2 SAAADI. The CDR3 reads CASSPRWNYNEQFF. DNA for the CDR3: TGCGCCAGCAGTCCCCGGTGGAACTACAATGAGCAGTTCTTC.

The rearrangement links TRBV9 to TRBJ2-2; D gene unclear. Between the trimmed V and J ends, which lost 2 bases and 6 bases, there was a span of 5 bases. This CDR3 region has 12 residues. Looked up from germline, CDR1 is SGDLS and CDR2 is YYNGEE. CDR3 residues: CASSVYPGELFF. The CDR3 DNA sequence: TGTGCCAGCAGCGTTTACCCCGGGGAGCTGTTTTTT. Based on the CDR3 plus reference TRBV9 and TRBJ2-2, the full variable domain is DSGVTQTPKHLITATGQRVTLRCSPRSGDLSVYWYQQSLDQGLQFLIQYYNGEERAKGNILERFSAQQFPDLHSELNLSSLELGDSALYFCASSVYPGELFFGEGSRLTVL.

The chain couples TRBV29-1 to TRBJ1-1; 9 nucleotides line up with TRBD1. CDR3 length: 16 residues. Germline loops: CDR1 SQVTM, CDR2 ANQGSEA. The V gene end was trimmed by 6 bases and the J gene end by 4 bases; junction bases not matched to a gene: 15. CDR3 protein: CSVRPGQGFVGTEAFF. In nucleotides, the CDR3 is TGCAGCGTGAGACCGGGACAGGGTTTCGTGGGCACTGAAGCTTTCTTT.

The rearrangement links TRBV7-9 to TRBJ1-5, with D unresolved. V was pared by 8 bases and J by 5 bases, with 13 bases between. The CDR3 length is 13 residues. Looked up from germline, CDR1 is SEHNR and CDR2 is FQNEAQ (reference sequence). The CDR3 DNA follows: TGTGCCAGCGCCGCGTCATTTGATCAGCCCCAGCATTTT. Amino acid sequence: CASAASFDQPQHF.

V and J are TRBV18 and TRBJ2-1; 10 nucleotides agree with TRBD2. With 0 bases clipped from V and 7 bases from J, the junction kept 9 bases outside the gene matches. CDR1 is KGHSH and CDR2 is LQKENI in the germline V gene. CDR3 length equals 17 residues. This CDR3 is CASSPPIRLAGVNEQFF. CDR3 DNA sequence: TGTGCCAGCTCACCACCTATACGGCTAGCGGGAGTTAATGAGCAGTTCTTC. Looking up the rest from reference TRBV18 and TRBJ2-1 gives the full variable domain: NAGVMQNPRHLVRRRGQEARLRCSPMKGHSHVYWYRQLPEEGLKFMVYLQKENIIDESGMPKERFSAEFPKEGPSILRIQQVVRGDSAAYFCASSPPIRLAGVNEQFFGPGTRLTVL.

This clone was found once. The chain links TRBV6-1 to TRBJ1-1, with D tentatively TRBD1 (5 bases). Germline V CDR1 and CDR2: MNHNS, SASEGT. Between the trimmed V and J ends, which lost 4 bases and 4 bases, there was a span of 22 bases. There are 17 residues in the CDR3. For the CDR3, the DNA is TGTGCCAGCAGTGGCCCAGACAGAAAAGTATTGGCCACTGAAGCTTTCTTT. As protein: CASSGPDRKVLATEAFF.

The count of this clone is one. V is TRBV10-3 and J is TRBJ2-7; D is possibly TRBD1 or TRBD2 (6 bases each). Germline V lookup: CDR1 ENHRY, CDR2 SYGVKD. V lost 1 base to trimming and J lost 1 base, with 20 bases between them. CDR3 length: 18 amino acids. This chain's CDR3 is CAISEFIIGGQSSYEQYF. The DNA for the CDR3 is TGTGCCATCAGTGAGTTTATTATAGGGGGGCAGAGTTCCTACGAGCAGTACTTC.

The sample holds a few counts of this clone. The chain is built from TRBV19 and TRBJ1-6; D unclear. Trimming took off 0 bases at V and 0 bases at J, with 9 bases between the two ends. The CDR3 runs 17 residues. The germline CDR1 and CDR2 sequences are LNHDA and SQIVND (reference sequence). The CDR3 DNA follows: TGTGCCAGTAGTATAGATTTCCGGAGCTCCTATAATTCACCCCTCCACTTT. Amino acids: CASSIDFRSSYNSPLHF.

This chain uses TRBV5-4 with TRBJ1-2; D possibly corresponds to TRBD1 (6 bases). Germline loops: CDR1 SGHNT, CDR2 YYREEE (reference sequence). The V gene lost 2 bases and the J gene lost 3 bases, with 14 bases spanning the gap. This CDR3 is 15 amino acids long. As DNA, the CDR3 is TGTGCCAGCAGCTTCGCACAGGGACTTTACTATGGCTACACCTTC. Encoded protein: CASSFAQGLYYGYTF.

This chain links TRBV10-2 with TRBJ1-6, with TRBD1 matching over 8 bases. This CDR3 is 16 amino acids long. The J segment lost 4 bases and the V segment lost 6 bases, leaving 8 bases of the junction unmatched. The germline V gene has CDR1 WSHSY and CDR2 SAAADI. The CDR3 sequence: CASSDRGTGYNSPLHF. The CDR3, as DNA: TGCGCCAGCAGCGACAGGGGCACGGGGTATAATTCACCCCTCCACTTT.

This clone has only one observation. The V and J genes are TRBV5-1 and TRBJ2-2; D is perhaps TRBD1 (5 bases). The V end was cut by 7 bases, the J end by 5 bases, with 15 bases between. CDR3 length: 14 amino acids. CDR1 is SGHRS and CDR2 is YFSETQ in the germline V gene. Here the CDR3 reads CASRGRVGTGELFF. In DNA form, the CDR3 reads TGCGCCAGCCGCGGCAGGGTCGGTACCGGGGAGCTGTTTTTT.

This clone was counted once. The V gene is TRBV29-1, the J gene TRBJ2-5, with 8 bases lining up with TRBD1. Trimming at V came to 3 bases and at J to 0 bases, leaving 6 bases not matched to a gene. CDR1 and CDR2 from the germline V gene are SQVTM and ANQGSEA. This CDR3 is built from 15 residues. CDR3 nucleotides: TGCAGCGTTGACCTAAACAGGGGGGACCAAGAGACCCAGTACTTC. Its translation: CSVDLNRGDQETQYF.

This chain joins TRBV28 and TRBJ1-2; D may be TRBD1 (5 bases). Per the germline V gene, CDR1 is MDHEN and CDR2 is SYDVKM. This CDR3 has 14 amino acids. Trimming stripped 6 bases from V and 6 bases from J, with 17 bases between. The CDR3 nucleotides are TGTGCCAGCAGAGTGGCAGGGCCTTACGATGGCTACACCTTC. Translated, it gives CASRVAGPYDGYTF.

The chain carries TRBV7-8 and TRBJ2-5; TRBD2 aligns across 12 bases. V lost 1 base, J lost 4 bases, and 4 bases stayed unmatched. The CDR3 contains 16 residues. Per the germline V gene, CDR1 is SGHVS and CDR2 is FQNEAQ. The CDR3 spells CASSLDLAGGPETQYF. The CDR3 bases are TGTGCCAGCAGCTTAGATCTAGCGGGAGGGCCAGAGACCCAGTACTTC.

The chain carries TRBV5-5 and TRBJ2-2, with D unclear. Germline V gene sequence: CDR1 SGHKS, CDR2 YYEKEE (reference sequence). This CDR3 has 17 residues. Between the trimmed V and J ends, which lost 1 base and 5 bases, there was a span of 18 bases. CDR3 DNA sequence: TGTGCCAGCAGCTTGTACCACGGCGGAACTACTACCGGGGAGCTGTTTTTT. Translating gives CASSLYHGGTTTGELFF.

This sequence joins TRBV5-1 and TRBJ1-1; D is unresolved. Trimming took 4 bases from V and 3 from J, leaving 13 bases between them. The CDR3 sequence is 14 residues long. The germline V gene encodes CDR1 SGHRS and CDR2 YFSETQ. CDR3 in amino acids: CASSGWSGDTEAFF. The CDR3, as DNA: TGCGCCAGCAGCGGATGGTCCGGGGACACTGAAGCTTTCTTT. Using reference TRBV5-1 and TRBJ1-1 for the parts outside the CDR3, the full variable domain is KAGVTQTPRYLIKTRGQQVTLSCSPISGHRSVSWYQQTPGQGLQFLFEYFSETQRNKGNFPGRFSGRQFSNSRSEMNVSTLELGDSALYLCASSGWSGDTEAFFGQGTRLTVV.

The rearrangement joins TRBV5-6 to TRBJ1-1; TRBD1 might be the D (5 bases). V lost 3 bases and J lost 3, with 12 bases in between. The germline CDR1 and CDR2 sequences are SGHDT and YYEEEE. The CDR3 has 14 residues. CDR3 in DNA: TGTGCCAGCAGCTCCCCGACGGGACACACTGAAGCTTTCTTT. Protein product: CASSSPTGHTEAFF.

The chain employs TRBV5-1 and TRBJ1-1; 10 bases agree with TRBD1. Losses at the gene ends were 0 bases for V and 4 bases for J; bases not matched to a gene: 6. The CDR3 totals 16 residues. Looked up from germline, CDR1 is SGHRS and CDR2 is YFSETQ. The CDR3 loop is CASSLAFGQGGTEAFF. CDR3 nucleotide sequence: TGCGCCAGCAGCTTGGCCTTTGGACAGGGGGGCACTGAAGCTTTCTTT.

The chain recombines TRBV18 with TRBJ1-1; D not resolved. Trimming removed 2 bases at V and 7 bases at J, with 8 bases between. The CDR3 is 12 amino acids. Germline CDR1 KGHSH, CDR2 LQKENI. CDR3 residues: CASSPDSSEAFF. CDR3 coding DNA: TGTGCCAGCTCACCAGATTCCAGTGAAGCTTTCTTT.

This chain connects TRBV5-6 to TRBJ2-7; D is unresolved. V dropped 0 bases and J dropped 2 bases, with 6 bases sitting between them. There are 13 residues in the CDR3. The germline V gene encodes CDR1 SGHDT and CDR2 YYEEEE. The CDR3 spells CASSLDVAYEQYF. CDR3 nucleotide sequence: TGTGCCAGCAGCTTGGACGTTGCCTACGAGCAGTACTTC.

The chain combines TRBV5-6 with TRBJ1-6; D remains ambiguous. V dropped 0 bases and J dropped 7 bases, with 11 bases sitting between them. In germline, CDR1 is SGHDT, CDR2 YYEEEE. This CDR3 contains 15 residues. CDR3 amino acids: CASSLAGELNSPLHF. For the CDR3, the DNA is TGTGCCAGCAGCTTGGCCGGGGAACTCAATTCACCCCTCCACTTT. The variable domain in full, completed from reference TRBV5-6 and TRBJ1-6, reads DAGVTQSPTHLIKTRGQQVTLRCSPKSGHDTVSWYQQALGQGPQFIFQYYEEEERQRGNFPDRFSGHQFPNYSSELNVNALLLGDSALYLCASSLAGELNSPLHFGNGTRLTVT.

The chain is built from TRBV2 and TRBJ2-3; D remains unclear. The CDR3 has 15 residues. Trimming removed 3 bases from V and 0 bases from J, with 10 bases in between. From germline, CDR1 is SNHLY and CDR2 FYNNEI. CDR3 in DNA: TGTGCCAGCAGTGACTTTGGTACTAGCACAGATACGCAGTATTTT. As protein: CASSDFGTSTDTQYF. The full variable domain, its missing parts supplied by reference TRBV2 and TRBJ2-3, is EPEVTQTPSHQVTQMGQEVILRCVPISNHLYFYWYRQILGQKVEFLVSFYNNEISEKSEIFDDQFSVERPDGSNFTLKIRSTKLEDSAMYFCASSDFGTSTDTQYFGPGTRLTVL.

The genes are TRBV7-9 and TRBJ2-1; D gene unclear. The CDR3 has 14 amino acids. V lost 3 bases, J lost 2 bases, and 8 bases lay in between. Germline-derived CDR1 and CDR2 are SEHNR and FQNEAQ (reference sequence). CDR3 DNA: TGTGCCAGCAGCTTTCTAACAGCCTACAATGAGCAGTTCTTC. Protein sequence: CASSFLTAYNEQFF.

V gene TRBV10-3 combines with J gene TRBJ2-1; D is possibly TRBD1 (5 bases). This CDR3 is built from 15 residues. V was trimmed by 7 bases and J by 0 bases, leaving 13 bases between them. Germline V CDR1 and CDR2: ENHRY, SYGVKD. The CDR3 is CAIMEQETSYNEQFF. The CDR3 nucleotides read TGTGCCATCATGGAACAGGAGACCTCCTACAATGAGCAGTTCTTC.

This clone occurred once. The chain recombines TRBV4-1 with TRBJ1-1, with 7 bases that match TRBD1. V trimming: 3 bases; J trimming: 3 bases; junction bases outside the gene matches: 7. Per germline, CDR1 MGHRA and CDR2 YSYEKL. The CDR3 sequence is 15 residues long. CDR3 DNA sequence: TGCGCCAGCAGCCAGACAGGGAGCCGGGACACTGAAGCTTTCTTT. It encodes CASSQTGSRDTEAFF.

V gene TRBV25-1 combines with J gene TRBJ2-2, with D hard to call. The CDR3 covers 12 residues. Germline CDR1 MGHDK, CDR2 SYGVNS. Trimming stripped 1 base from V and 6 bases from J, with 3 bases between. In DNA, the CDR3 is TGTGCCAGCAGTGAATTACCCGGGGAGCTGTTTTTT. It yields the protein CASSELPGELFF.